This T cell receptor (beta chain) was captured by sequencing in a study of CD4 T cells in relation to SARS-CoV-2 and coronaviruses. Across the whole study: TCR beta CDR3s were sequenced after 10-day antigen culture of PBMCs.

The unexposed donors gave CD4+ T cells in 2011-2018, prior to COVID-19. The cells were cultured for around ten days before CD4+ T cells were isolated. Cells permitting, SARS-CoV-2 S/N and four cold-coronavirus spikes were tested on unexposed-donor CD4+ T cells. Each well had 2 million to 2.5 million PBMCs in about 5% human AB serum with IL-2. Fresh IL-2 medium replaced half the medium on days 3 and 7. Comment on this clone: Its antigen is as yet unknown.

Assay: immunoSEQ multiplex PCR; the TCRdb copy retains only in-frame clones and omits some. The sample shows 25,000 to 30,000 clones, 70% to 80% of them seen only once. V gave up 2 bases and J gave up 4 bases, with 13 bases separating them. This CDR3 comprises 15 residues. Germline values: CDR1 SGHRS, CDR2 YFSETQ. Material: CD4+ T cells from PBMCs, cultured in vitro. This clonotype originated in a human donor in good health. V gene TRBV5-1 combines with J gene TRBJ2-1; possible D gene TRBD2, 6 bases. The CDR3 spells CASSFSEGRYNEQFF. CDR3 in DNA: TGCGCCAGCAGCTTCTCCGAGGGGAGGTACAATGAGCAGTTCTTC.